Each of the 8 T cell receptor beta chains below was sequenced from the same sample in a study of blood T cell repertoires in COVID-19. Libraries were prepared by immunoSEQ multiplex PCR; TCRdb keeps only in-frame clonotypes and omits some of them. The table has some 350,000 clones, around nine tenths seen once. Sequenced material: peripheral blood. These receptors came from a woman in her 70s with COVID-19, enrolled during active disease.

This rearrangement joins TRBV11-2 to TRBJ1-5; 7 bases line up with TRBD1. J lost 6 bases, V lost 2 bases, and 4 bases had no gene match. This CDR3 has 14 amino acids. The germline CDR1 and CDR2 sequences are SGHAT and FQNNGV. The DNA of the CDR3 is TGTGCCAGCAGCTTAAACAGGGGTAGTCAGCCCCAGCATTTT. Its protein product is CASSLNRGSQPQHF.

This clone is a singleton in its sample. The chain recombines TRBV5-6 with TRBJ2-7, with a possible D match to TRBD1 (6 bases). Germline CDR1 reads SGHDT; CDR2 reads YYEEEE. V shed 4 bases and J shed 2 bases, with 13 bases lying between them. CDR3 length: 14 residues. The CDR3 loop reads CASSQGQGPYEQYF. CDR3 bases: TGTGCCAGCAGCCAGGGGCAGGGGCCCTACGAGCAGTACTTC.

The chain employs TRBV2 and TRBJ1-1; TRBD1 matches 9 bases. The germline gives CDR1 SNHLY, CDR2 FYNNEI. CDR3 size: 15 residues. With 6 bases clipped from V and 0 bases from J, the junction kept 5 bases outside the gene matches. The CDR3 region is CASRIGQGLNTEAFF. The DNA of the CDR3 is TGTGCCAGCAGGATAGGACAGGGGTTGAACACTGAAGCTTTCTTT.

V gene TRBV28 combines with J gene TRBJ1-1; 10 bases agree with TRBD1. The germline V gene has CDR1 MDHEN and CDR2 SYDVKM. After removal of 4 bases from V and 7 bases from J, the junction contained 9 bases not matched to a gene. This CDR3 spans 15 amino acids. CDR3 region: CASSSPDRGFDEAFF. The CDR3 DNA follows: TGTGCCAGCAGTTCACCGGACAGGGGGTTCGATGAAGCTTTCTTT. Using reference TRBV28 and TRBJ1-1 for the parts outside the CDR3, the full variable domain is DVKVTQSSRYLVKRTGEKVFLECVQDMDHENMFWYRQDPGLGLRLIYFSYDVKMKEKGDIPEGYSVSREKKERFSLILESASTNQTSMYLCASSSPDRGFDEAFFGQGTRLTVV.

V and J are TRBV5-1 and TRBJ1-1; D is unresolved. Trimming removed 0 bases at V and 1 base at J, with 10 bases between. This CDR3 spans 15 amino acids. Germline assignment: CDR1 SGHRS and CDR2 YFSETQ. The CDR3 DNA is TGCGCCAGCAGCTTGGTCGTACAGCCGAACACTGAAGCTTTCTTT. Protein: CASSLVVQPNTEAFF.

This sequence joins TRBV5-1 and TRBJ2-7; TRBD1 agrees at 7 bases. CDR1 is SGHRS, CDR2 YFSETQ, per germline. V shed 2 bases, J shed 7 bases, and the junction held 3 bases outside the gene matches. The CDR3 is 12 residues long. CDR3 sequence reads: CASSFDRVEQYF. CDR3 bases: TGCGCCAGCAGCTTTGACAGGGTAGAGCAGTACTTC.

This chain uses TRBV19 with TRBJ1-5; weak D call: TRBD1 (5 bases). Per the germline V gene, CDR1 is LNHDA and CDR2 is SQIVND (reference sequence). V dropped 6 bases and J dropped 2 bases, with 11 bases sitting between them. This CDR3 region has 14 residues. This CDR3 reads CASRRGGRNQPQHF. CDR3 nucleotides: TGTGCCAGTAGGAGGGGAGGCCGCAATCAGCCCCAGCATTTT. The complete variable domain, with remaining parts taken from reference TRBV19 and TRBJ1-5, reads DGGITQSPKYLFRKEGQNVTLSCEQNLNHDAMYWYRQDPGQGLRLIYYSQIVNDFQKGDIAEGYSVSREKKESFPLTVTSAQKNPTAFYLCASRRGGRNQPQHFGDGTRLSIL.

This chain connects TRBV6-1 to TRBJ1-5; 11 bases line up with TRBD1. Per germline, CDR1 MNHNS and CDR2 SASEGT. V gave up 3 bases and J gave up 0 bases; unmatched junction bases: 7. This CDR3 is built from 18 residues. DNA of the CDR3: TGTGCCAGCAGTGACCGGGACAGGGGGAAGATTAGCAATCAGCCCCAGCATTTT. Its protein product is CASSDRDRGKISNQPQHF.